Listed here are 7 T cell receptor beta chains from one sample, sequenced in a study of cytomegalovirus exposure and HLA in healthy donors. The study ran its PCR with 60 Vbeta and 13 Jbeta primers. Assay used: immunoSEQ multiplex PCR; TCRdb lists only in-frame clones, some missing. This repertoire shows more than 95,000 clones, 55% to 75% found once; its top ten account for 8% to 9.5%. The sequenced material came from PBMCs. All receptors come from a woman aged 40 to 50 in good health and CMV-seropositive.

This clone showed up just a few times. The chain uses TRBV28 and TRBJ1-6, with 9 nucleotides matching TRBD1. In germline, CDR1 is MDHEN, CDR2 SYDVKM. The junction had 16 bases not matched to a gene; V was cut back by 9 bases and J by 4 bases. CDR3 length: 18 amino acids. CDR3 protein: CASKDRGYNPIYNSPLHF. In nucleotides, the CDR3 is TGTGCCAGTAAGGACAGGGGCTACAACCCGATTTATAATTCACCCCTCCACTTT.

This clone has just a few counts. The genes are TRBV28 and TRBJ1-1, with D possibly matching TRBD1 (6 bases). Germline V gene data show CDR1 as MDHEN and CDR2 as SYDVKM. The CDR3 sequence is 15 residues long. With 2 bases removed from V and 5 bases from J, the gap between germline ends came to 15 bases. The CDR3 here is CASSLLQGEGTEAFF. The CDR3 DNA reads as TGTGCCAGCAGTTTACTACAGGGCGAAGGGACTGAAGCTTTCTTT.

This CDR3 reads CATSRARDDTQYF. CDR3 nucleotides: TGTGCCACCAGCAGAGCCCGAGATGATACGCAGTATTTT. The rearrangement uses TRBV15 and TRBJ2-3; D is uncertain. V lost 1 base and J 6 bases, leaving 8 bases between the germline ends. The length of the CDR3 is 13 residues. Germline CDR1 and CDR2: LNHNV and YYDKDF (reference sequence).

The chain uses TRBV18 and TRBJ1-1; tentatively, D is TRBD1 (6 bases). CDR1 KGHSH and CDR2 LQKENI come from the germline V gene. This CDR3 contains 16 residues. V dropped 6 bases and J dropped 1 base, with 18 bases sitting between them. CDR3 DNA sequence: TGTGCCAGCTCTCACCAAGCACAGGGTGGGAACACTGAAGCTTTCTTT. Its protein is CASSHQAQGGNTEAFF.

This clone is a singleton in its sample. This chain connects TRBV13 to TRBJ2-7, with 13 bases identical to TRBD2. The CDR3 consists of 14 residues. Losses at the gene ends were 3 bases for V and 6 bases for J; bases not matched to a gene: 2. CDR1 PRHDT and CDR2 FYEKMQ come from the germline V gene (reference sequence). The chain's CDR3 is CASSFGTSGTEQYF. In DNA, the CDR3 is TGTGCCAGCAGCTTCGGGACTAGCGGGACCGAGCAGTACTTC.

Only a few counts were recorded for this clone. The chain combines TRBV2 with TRBJ1-4; 10 positions match TRBD1. The germline V gene has CDR1 SNHLY and CDR2 FYNNEI. The length of the CDR3 is 14 residues. V trimming: 6 bases; J trimming: 7 bases; junction bases outside the gene matches: 5. CDR3 region: CASRNGDRGEKLFF. DNA for the CDR3: TGTGCCAGCAGGAACGGGGACAGGGGTGAAAAACTGTTTTTT.

The chain carries TRBV19 and TRBJ1-6; D may be TRBD1 (5 bases). Germline V CDR1 and CDR2: LNHDA, SQIVND (reference sequence). V shed 8 bases and J shed 6 bases, with 14 bases lying between them. This CDR3 is 14 amino acids long. As DNA, the CDR3 is TGTGCCAGTCGAACGCCCAGGGTTAATTCACCCCTCCACTTT. It translates to CASRTPRVNSPLHF.